The 15 T cell receptor beta chains given below trace back to one sample, sequenced in a study of CD8 T cells in ankylosing spondylitis. MiXCR, applied by TCRdb to the 5' RACE reads, yields one record per CDR3 protein. The sample lists around 150,000 distinct CDR3 sequences, around 7.9% occurring once. The sample was blood, either unsorted or a sorted T cell fraction (not recorded which). All receptors derive from a female donor with ankylosing spondylitis or in good health (not recorded which).

This clonotype came up a few times. The chain joins TRBV7-9 to TRBJ2-7, with 9 nucleotides matching TRBD1. V was clipped by 5 bases and J by 5 bases; unmatched bases: 7. Germline lookup yields CDR1 SEHNR and CDR2 FQNEAQ (reference sequence). CDR3 length: 14 amino acids. The CDR3 region is CASSPDRGRDEQYF. CDR3 bases: TGTGCCAGCAGCCCGGACAGGGGCAGAGACGAGCAGTACTTC.

This clonotype was observed many times. The rearrangement links TRBV20-1 to TRBJ1-5; TRBD1 might be the D (5 bases). CDR1 and CDR2 (germline): DFQATT, SNEGSKA (reference sequence). The CDR3 contains 15 residues. Trimming removed 2 bases from V and 1 base from J, with 12 bases in between. The CDR3 spells CSARPGHSSNQPQHF. CDR3 coding DNA: TGCAGTGCTAGACCAGGACACTCGAGCAATCAGCCCCAGCATTTT.

This clonotype was observed at least ten times. This chain links TRBV5-1 with TRBJ2-3, with D hard to call. Germline V lookup: CDR1 SGHRS, CDR2 YFSETQ. The CDR3 is 15 amino acids. With 4 bases removed from V and 0 bases from J, the gap between germline ends came to 12 bases. Written as DNA, the CDR3 is TGCGCCAGCAGCACTCTCCCTTCTAGCACAGATACGCAGTATTTT. It translates to CASSTLPSSTDTQYF.

This clonotype was seen ten or more times. The V call is TRBV19, the J call TRBJ1-1, with 9 nucleotides matching TRBD1. The CDR3 loop spans 15 amino acids. V was clipped by 4 bases and J by 5 bases; unmatched bases: 8. Germline CDR1 LNHDA, CDR2 SQIVND (reference sequence). CDR3 in amino acids: CASSTKDRGRTEAFF. As DNA, the CDR3 is TGTGCCAGTAGTACAAAGGACAGGGGAAGGACTGAAGCTTTCTTT.

This clonotype was counted ten times or more. V is TRBV7-3 and J is TRBJ2-1; either TRBD1 or TRBD2 may supply D (5 bases each). This CDR3 comprises 16 residues. The V end was cut by 3 bases, the J end by 0 bases, with 12 bases between. Germline V lookup: CDR1 SGHTA, CDR2 FQGTGA. The CDR3 here is CASSFMGTSSYNEQFF. CDR3 DNA sequence: TGTGCCAGCAGCTTTATGGGGACGAGCTCCTACAATGAGCAGTTCTTC.

Many counts were recorded for this clonotype. The V call is TRBV2, the J call TRBJ1-5; D gene ambiguous. The germline gives CDR1 SNHLY, CDR2 FYNNEI. Trimming cost V 3 bases and J 2 bases, with 8 bases left between them. CDR3 length: 14 residues. The DNA of the CDR3 is TGTGCCAGCAGTGAGGGGAAGGGCAATCAGCCCCAGCATTTT. Residues: CASSEGKGNQPQHF.

This clonotype was detected many times. The chain joins TRBV5-1 to TRBJ2-5, with 8 bases aligning to TRBD1. With 5 bases clipped from V and 1 base from J, the junction kept 7 bases outside the gene matches. CDR1 is SGHRS, CDR2 YFSETQ, per germline. This CDR3 is built from 15 residues. For the CDR3, the DNA is TGCGCCAGCAGATATCGGACAGGGACCCAAGAGACCCAGTACTTC. Its translation is CASRYRTGTQETQYF.

This clonotype was seen at least ten times. The chain links TRBV5-1 to TRBJ2-2; D is undetermined. Trimming stripped 4 bases from V and 1 base from J, with 8 bases between. The CDR3 is 14 amino acids. Germline V lookup: CDR1 SGHRS, CDR2 YFSETQ. The DNA for the CDR3 is TGCGCCAGCAGCCCGGTGGGGAACACCGGGGAGCTGTTTTTT. Residues: CASSPVGNTGELFF.

This clonotype was recorded many times. This sequence joins TRBV20-1 and TRBJ2-1; the D gene is possibly TRBD2 (5 bases). Looked up from germline, CDR1 is DFQATT and CDR2 is SNEGSKA (reference sequence). V was shortened by 3 bases and J by 10 bases, with 19 bases between the two germline ends. The CDR3 consists of 14 residues. CDR3 loop: CSASVLAGVAEQFF. The CDR3, as DNA: TGCAGTGCTAGCGTCCTAGCCGGGGTGGCGGAGCAGTTCTTC.

This clonotype was seen at least ten times. The chain employs TRBV12-3 or TRBV12-4 and TRBJ2-1; weak D call: TRBD1 (5 bases). The CDR3 runs to 14 residues. V shed 7 bases and J shed 5 bases, with 15 bases lying between them. The DNA for the CDR3 is TGTGCCAGCACTCTGGGGCGCACAAACAATGAGCAGTTCTTC. This codes for CASTLGRTNNEQFF.

The table lists this clonotype with many counts. The chain employs TRBV28 and TRBJ1-1, with D possibly matching TRBD1 (6 bases). The ends were cut back, 1 base at V and 6 bases at J, with 9 bases in the middle. Germline CDR1 is MDHEN and CDR2 is SYDVKM. The CDR3 consists of 13 residues. CDR3 bases: TGTGCCAGCAGTTTATCGGGGGCGGCTGAAGCTTTCTTT. Its protein product is CASSLSGAAEAFF.

This clonotype was counted many times. V gene TRBV21-1 combines with J gene TRBJ2-5; the D call of TRBD2 is as the table states it, not checked on the DNA. TRBV21-1 has pseudogene status. The CDR3 length is 17 residues. The CDR3 DNA reads as TGTGCCAGCAGCTTGCTCGGGACTAGCGGAACCCAAGAGACCCAGTACTTC. This sequence encodes CASSLLGTSGTQETQYF.

This clonotype was recorded at least ten times. The chain carries TRBV2 and TRBJ2-7, with a weak D call TRBD1 (6 bases). Germline assignment: CDR1 SNHLY and CDR2 FYNNEI. CDR3 length: 13 residues. V gave up 7 bases and J gave up 1 base, with 11 bases separating them. The CDR3 bases are TGTGCCAGCAAAGGGGGTCTATCCTACGAGCAGTACTTC. Its translation is CASKGGLSYEQYF.

This clonotype has at least ten counts. The chain carries TRBV3-1 and TRBJ1-3; no clear D. Germline V CDR1 and CDR2: LGHDT, YNNKEL (reference sequence). V dropped 0 bases and J dropped 0 bases, with 15 bases sitting between them. The CDR3 extends over 18 amino acids. The CDR3 here is CASSQDRSRLSSGNTIYF. CDR3 nucleotides: TGTGCCAGCAGCCAAGATCGGTCCAGGTTAAGCTCTGGAAACACCATATATTTT.

This clonotype occurred many times. V and J are TRBV28 and TRBJ1-1; D not certain. The CDR3 has 15 residues. Germline CDR1 MDHEN, CDR2 SYDVKM. Trimming removed 1 base from V and 0 bases from J, with 9 bases in between. CDR3 in DNA: TGTGCCAGCAGTTTATATGGAAACATGAACACTGAAGCTTTCTTT. It codes for CASSLYGNMNTEAFF.